This T cell receptor beta chain stems from a study of T cells and Merkel cell carcinoma outcomes. Using immunoSEQ multiplex PCR, the repertoire was profiled, and TCRdb retains in-frame clones only, with some absent. The table lists 1,500 to 2,000 clones, 90% to 95% of them singletons. To note about this clone: Its cognate antigen is unknown.

General study points: Merkel cell carcinoma outcomes were reportedly predicted by repertoire and T-cell density.

This sequence was found in a human donor with Merkel cell carcinoma. Sequencing was performed on tumor tissue from Merkel cell carcinoma.

CDR3 protein: CASSVAPGSAEAFF. CDR3 coding DNA: TGTGCCAGCAGCGTAGCCCCGGGGAGCGCCGAAGCTTTCTTT. The chain employs TRBV9 and TRBJ1-1; D unclear. V shed 0 bases and J shed 8 bases, with 14 bases lying between them. There are 14 residues in the CDR3. Looked up from germline, CDR1 is SGDLS and CDR2 is YYNGEE.